One and the same sample provided the 10 T cell receptor beta chains below, sequenced in a study of immune evolution from preneoplasia to lung adenocarcinoma. TCRdb's copy holds only in-frame clones and misses some; the assay was immunoSEQ multiplex PCR. The table shows tens of thousands of clones, with 65% to 80% occurring only once. Sequencing was carried out using FFPE invasive lung adenocarcinoma tissue. The receptors shown here come from a person in their 60s with lung adenocarcinoma.

V usage is TRBV13 and J usage is TRBJ2-1; 7 bases align to TRBD2. Germline V gene data show CDR1 as PRHDT and CDR2 as FYEKMQ (reference sequence). The V and J ends lost 5 bases and 10 bases, in that order; junction bases with no gene match: 5. This CDR3 is built from 12 residues. The CDR3 DNA is TGTGCCAGCAGCCAGACTAGCCGAGAGCAGTTCTTC. Its translation is CASSQTSREQFF.

The J gene is TRBJ2-7, the V gene TRBV6-5, with 8 bases aligning to TRBD1. Germline lookup yields CDR1 MNHEY and CDR2 SVGAGI. Losses at the gene ends were 3 bases for V and 3 bases for J; bases not matched to a gene: 4. The CDR3 consists of 14 residues. The CDR3 DNA is TGTGCCAGCAGTTATCCCGACAGGGGCTACGAGCAGTACTTC. Protein product: CASSYPDRGYEQYF.

The V and J genes are TRBV2 and TRBJ2-3, with D possibly TRBD1 on 6 matching bases. The CDR3 extends over 14 amino acids. Trimming cost V 5 bases and J 4 bases, with 13 bases left between them. In germline, CDR1 is SNHLY, CDR2 FYNNEI. The CDR3 protein is CASSPQGNSDTQYF. The CDR3 coding sequence is TGTGCCAGCAGTCCCCAGGGGAACTCAGATACGCAGTATTTT. Supplemented by reference TRBV2 and TRBJ2-3, the full variable domain reads EPEVTQTPSHQVTQMGQEVILRCVPISNHLYFYWYRQILGQKVEFLVSFYNNEISEKSEIFDDQFSVERPDGSNFTLKIRSTKLEDSAMYFCASSPQGNSDTQYFGPGTRLTVL.

V gene TRBV7-2 combines with J gene TRBJ2-3; weak D call: TRBD2 (5 bases). Trimming pared 8 bases from V and 5 bases from J, leaving 17 bases between. The CDR3 length is 14 residues. Germline-derived CDR1 and CDR2 are SGHTA and FQGNSA. The CDR3 nucleotides are TGTGCCAGCGGCTCCGGAGGAGGACTAGATACGCAGTATTTT. This encodes CASGSGGGLDTQYF. Based on the CDR3 plus reference TRBV7-2 and TRBJ2-3, the full variable domain is GAGVSQSPSNKVTEKGKDVELRCDPISGHTALYWYRQSLGQGLEFLIYFQGNSAPDKSGLPSDRFSAERTGGSVSTLTIQRTQQEDSAVYLCASGSGGGLDTQYFGPGTRLTVL.

V and J are TRBV4-3 and TRBJ2-3; 7 nucleotides agree with TRBD2. V gave up 1 base and J gave up 5 bases; unmatched junction bases: 0. This CDR3 comprises 13 residues. Germline loops: CDR1 LGHNA, CDR2 YSLEER. The CDR3 bases are TGCGCCAGCAGCCAAGGGGGGGGAGATACGCAGTATTTT. Translated, it gives CASSQGGGDTQYF.

For the CDR3, the DNA is TGTGCCAGCAGCGCAACCCTTACCCTCAGACAGAGAGGAGAGACCCAGTACTTC. Translation: CASSATLTLRQRGETQYF. The rearrangement links TRBV7-9 to TRBJ2-5, with D possibly matching TRBD1 (5 bases). The CDR3 length is 18 residues. Germline lookup yields CDR1 SEHNR and CDR2 FQNEAQ (reference sequence). V lost 5 bases to trimming and J lost 4 bases, with 26 bases between them. Combining the CDR3 with reference TRBV7-9 and TRBJ2-5 gives the whole variable domain DTGVSQNPRHKITKRGQNVTFRCDPISEHNRLYWYRQTLGQGPEFLTYFQNEAQLEKSRLLSDRFSAERPKGSFSTLEIQRTEQGDSAMYLCASSATLTLRQRGETQYFGPGTRLLVL.

The CDR3 region is CASSRTGDPNTGELFF. The CDR3 bases are TGTGCCAGCTCACGGACAGGCGATCCGAACACCGGGGAGCTGTTTTTT. This chain connects TRBV18 to TRBJ2-2, with TRBD1 identical over 7 bases. The CDR3 covers 16 residues. Germline V gene sequence: CDR1 KGHSH, CDR2 LQKENI. The V segment lost 4 bases and the J segment 0 bases; nucleotides outside the gene matches: 5.

The chain uses TRBV19 and TRBJ2-3; D tentatively fits TRBD1 or TRBD2 (5 bases each). The germline V gene encodes CDR1 LNHDA and CDR2 SQIVND (reference sequence). The V gene lost 5 bases and the J gene lost 1 base, with 13 bases spanning the gap. CDR3 length equals 15 residues. CDR3 nucleotide sequence: TGTGCCAGTAGTGTCACGGGGACGGGCACAGATACGCAGTATTTT. This encodes CASSVTGTGTDTQYF.

This rearrangement joins TRBV4-1 to TRBJ2-3; 8 bases map to TRBD1. The germline CDR1 and CDR2 sequences are MGHRA and YSYEKL. V was clipped by 2 bases and J by 4 bases; unmatched bases: 11. This CDR3 is built from 17 residues. This CDR3 is CASSQNTDRGGPDTQYF. In nucleotides, the CDR3 is TGCGCCAGCAGCCAAAACACCGACAGGGGTGGGCCAGATACGCAGTATTTT.

This clone was picked up a small number of times. The chain links TRBV10-3 to TRBJ2-1; 9 bases are a match to TRBD1. Germline assignment: CDR1 ENHRY and CDR2 SYGVKD. The length of the CDR3 is 14 residues. The V segment lost 7 bases and the J segment 6 bases; nucleotides outside the gene matches: 7. The DNA of the CDR3 is TGTGCCATCAAGGGACAGGGCGGGGGCAATGAGCAGTTCTTC. It encodes CAIKGQGGGNEQFF.